These 29 T cell receptor beta chains were sequenced from one sample in a study of molecular identifiers for immune sequencing clone quantification. TCRdb passed the PCR reads through MiXCR, listing each CDR3 protein once. Here the sample spans some 93,000 distinct CDR3 sequences, around a fifth being singletons. Sequencing was done on a sample of naive CD8+ T cells from blood, with Jurkat cell RNA spiked in. As for subset: FACS-sorted CD8+CD4-CCR7+CD45RA+ naive T cells. The receptors come from a human donor in good health. Some libraries in this study had Jurkat cell RNA spiked in.

This clonotype was observed a few times. This chain links TRBV5-5 with TRBJ2-1, with a weak D call TRBD2 (7 bases). The V end was cut by 1 base, the J end by 6 bases, with 14 bases between. Germline V gene data show CDR1 as SGHKS and CDR2 as YYEKEE (reference sequence). The CDR3 covers 15 residues. CDR3 DNA: TGTGCCAGCAGCTTGTGGCCTGCGGGGGCCAATGAGCAGTTCTTC. It is translated as CASSLWPAGANEQFF.

This clonotype was counted ten times or more. The rearrangement uses TRBV7-6 and TRBJ2-7; D tentatively fits TRBD1 or TRBD2 (5 bases each). Per the germline V gene, CDR1 is SGHVS and CDR2 is FNYEAQ. V was shortened by 3 bases and J by 1 base, with 16 bases between the two germline ends. This CDR3 has 16 residues. CDR3 sequence: CASSLEPGPTSYEQYF. CDR3 nucleotide sequence: TGTGCCAGCAGCTTGGAACCGGGACCGACGTCCTACGAGCAGTACTTC.

On this clonotype itself: A much larger clonotype is one base distant, so this may be a read error. This rearrangement joins TRBV20-1 to TRBJ2-1, with 11 positions matching TRBD2. Germline values: CDR1 DFQATT, CDR2 SNEGSKA (reference sequence). The CDR3 totals 17 residues. The trim removed 3 bases at V and 0 bases at J, leaving 7 bases unmatched. DNA for the CDR3: TGCAGTGCTAGGCCAACTAGCGGGAGTGGCTCCTACAATGAGCAGTTCTTC. It is translated as CSARPTSGSGSYNEQFF.

As concerns this clonotype: Just one base apart from a much larger clone, this may be a read error. The rearrangement links TRBV28 to TRBJ2-5; 11 bases map to TRBD2. This CDR3 has 18 residues. Per the germline V gene, CDR1 is MDHEN and CDR2 is SYDVKM. This CDR3 reads CASSSAPLAGGFKEAQYF. The CDR3 DNA reads TGTGCCAGCAGTTCCGCCCCTCTAGCGGGAGGTTTTAAAGAGGCCCAGTACTTC.

A word on this clonotype: One junction end disagrees with the germline gene, perhaps due to a read error. The V and J genes are TRBV10-3 and TRBJ2-2; 8 bases line up with TRBD1. The germline V gene has CDR1 ENHRY and CDR2 SYGVKD. The CDR3 is made up of 15 amino acids. The CDR3, as DNA: TGTGCCATCGGACAGGGCCCAACAGCGTCCGGGGGGCTGTTTTTT. Protein sequence: CAIGQGPTASGGLFF.

This clonotype was recorded at least ten times. The chain employs TRBV4-2 and TRBJ1-1; 9 bases agree with TRBD1. CDR1 and CDR2 from the germline V gene are LGHNA and YNFKEQ. V dropped 1 base and J dropped 3; count of bases not matched to a gene: 3. The CDR3 totals 15 residues. CDR3 bases: TGTGCCAGCAGCCAAGGGGACAGGGCGGACACTGAAGCTTTCTTT. Its protein is CASSQGDRADTEAFF.

On this clonotype itself: A single base separates this from a much larger clone, so it may be a read error. V and J are TRBV5-4 and TRBJ2-5; D is possibly TRBD2 (5 bases). The ends were cut back, 6 bases at V and 2 bases at J, with 17 bases in the middle. The CDR3 length is 15 residues. Germline CDR1 reads SGHNT; CDR2 reads YYREEE (reference sequence). The CDR3 DNA sequence: TGTGCCAGCAACGATGAGGGATGGCCTCAAGAGACCCAGTACTTC. Amino acid sequence: CASNDEGWPQETQYF.

A note on this clonotype: A single base separates this from a much larger clone, so it may be a read error. This chain links TRBV4-3 with TRBJ1-2; the D gene is possibly TRBD1 (6 bases). From germline, CDR1 is LGHNA and CDR2 YSLEER. This CDR3 is 17 amino acids long. V was shortened by 0 bases and J by 3 bases, with 17 bases between the two germline ends. CDR3 in DNA: TGCGCCAGCAGCCAAGATCAGGGGTCAGACCAGTACTATGGCTACACCTTC. This translates into CASSQDQGSDQYYGYTF.

This clonotype was observed a handful of times. J is TRBJ2-1 and V is TRBV9; 14 positions match TRBD2. Germline CDR1 is SGDLS and CDR2 is YYNGEE. The CDR3 loop spans 18 amino acids. The V segment lost 0 bases and the J segment 2 bases; nucleotides outside the gene matches: 4. The CDR3 coding sequence is TGTGCCAGCAGCGTAGAAGGACTAGCGGGGGGACCCTACAATGAGCAGTTCTTC. Residues: CASSVEGLAGGPYNEQFF.

This clonotype was observed a few times. This chain joins TRBV29-1 and TRBJ2-7; 9 nucleotides match TRBD1. Germline CDR1 reads SQVTM; CDR2 reads ANQGSEA. The CDR3 has 14 residues. Germline trimming cut 4 bases from V and 3 bases from J; bases unmatched to any gene: 7. The CDR3 bases are TGCAGCGTTGTAAGGACAGGGGCTAACTACGAGCAGTACTTC. Residues: CSVVRTGANYEQYF.

The rearrangement links TRBV4-1 to TRBJ1-6; 7 nucleotides agree with TRBD1. Germline V lookup: CDR1 MGHRA, CDR2 YSYEKL. This CDR3 is 15 amino acids long. The ends lost 1 base at V and 8 bases at J; junction bases unmatched: 5. The CDR3 region is CASSQGQGVDSPLHF. For the CDR3, the DNA is TGCGCCAGCAGCCAAGGACAGGGAGTAGATTCACCCCTCCACTTT.

This clonotype showed up just a few times. The J gene is TRBJ2-5, the V gene TRBV28; maybe TRBD1 (5 bases). Deletions cut 1 base from V and 2 bases from J, with 8 bases between. CDR3 length equals 14 residues. Germline values: CDR1 MDHEN, CDR2 SYDVKM. The CDR3 sequence is CASSLLTDQETQYF. As DNA, the CDR3 is TGTGCCAGCAGTTTATTGACAGATCAAGAGACCCAGTACTTC.

This clonotype occurred many times. The rearrangement links TRBV20-1 to TRBJ2-7; D might be TRBD2 (6 bases). The length of the CDR3 is 14 residues. Deletions cut 3 bases from V and 3 bases from J, with 15 bases between. Per the germline V gene, CDR1 is DFQATT and CDR2 is SNEGSKA (reference sequence). The CDR3 nucleotides are TGCAGTGCTAGGTTACGGGGGTCGAACTACGAGCAGTACTTC. Encoded protein: CSARLRGSNYEQYF.

The rearrangement uses TRBV27 and TRBJ1-5, with D unclear. V gave up 1 base and J gave up 0 bases, with 7 bases separating them. Looked up from germline, CDR1 is MNHEY and CDR2 is SMNVEV (reference sequence). The CDR3 has 15 amino acids. The CDR3 coding sequence is TGTGCCAGCAGTTTATTAGGGTATAGCAATCAGCCCCAGCATTTT. This encodes CASSLLGYSNQPQHF.

This clonotype was counted many times. This chain links TRBV6-5 with TRBJ2-3; 10 bases agree with TRBD2. The CDR3 runs to 17 residues. Germline V gene data show CDR1 as MNHEY and CDR2 as SVGAGI. V lost 1 base to trimming and J lost 4 bases; unmatched junction nucleotides: 8. The CDR3, as DNA: TGTGCCAGCAGTTACTTCTCTAGCGGGAGATGGTCAGATACGCAGTATTTT. It translates to CASSYFSSGRWSDTQYF.

The chain has TRBV19 and TRBJ1-5; D is ambiguous. Germline V gene lookup returns CDR1 LNHDA and CDR2 SQIVND (reference sequence). The CDR3 contains 13 residues. V was clipped by 11 bases and J by 0 bases, with 11 bases between them. Here the CDR3 DNA reads TGTGCCGTCGCTGGTTATAGCAATCAGCCCCAGCATTTT. It translates to CAVAGYSNQPQHF.

The chain joins TRBV7-2 to TRBJ2-7; D unresolved. The V gene lost 1 base and the J gene lost 5 bases, with 6 bases spanning the gap. The germline gives CDR1 SGHTA, CDR2 FQGNSA. The CDR3 sequence is 12 residues long. In nucleotides, the CDR3 is TGTGCCAGCAGCTTAGGGGCGGACGAGCAGTACTTC. Translating gives CASSLGADEQYF.

This clonotype was seen many times. The chain uses TRBV27 and TRBJ2-3; D unresolved. Germline V CDR1 and CDR2: MNHEY, SMNVEV (reference sequence). Between the trimmed V and J ends, which lost 4 bases and 0 bases, there was a span of 8 bases. The CDR3 contains 14 residues. CDR3 residues: CASSSLRSTDTQYF. The CDR3 nucleotides read TGTGCCAGCAGTTCCCTCAGAAGCACAGATACGCAGTATTTT.

The chain recombines TRBV12-1 with TRBJ2-2; TRBD1, as called in the table, went unchecked against the DNA. TRBV12-1 is listed as a pseudogene. The CDR3 loop spans 17 amino acids. The CDR3 coding sequence is TGTGCCAGCAGCTTTGCCCAAGCGGGGCCGATGGGCGGGGAGCTGTTTTTT. Protein: CASSFAQAGPMGGELFF.

This clonotype was picked up a small number of times. The genes are TRBV6-1 and TRBJ2-7; D remains ambiguous. The V end was cut by 2 bases, the J end by 1 base, with 15 bases between. The CDR3 runs to 16 residues. Germline values: CDR1 MNHNS, CDR2 SASEGT. The CDR3 sequence: CASSEYLSGESYEQYF. In DNA form, the CDR3 reads TGTGCCAGCAGTGAATATCTGTCAGGAGAATCCTACGAGCAGTACTTC.

This clonotype occurred many times. This chain links TRBV6-4 with TRBJ2-1; TRBD2 matches at 11 bases. CDR3 length equals 15 residues. In germline, CDR1 is MRHNA, CDR2 SNTAGT. V shed 3 bases, J shed 7 bases, and the junction held 5 bases outside the gene matches. CDR3 amino acids: CASSEASSGRNEQFF. The CDR3 bases are TGTGCCAGCAGTGAGGCCTCTAGCGGGAGGAATGAGCAGTTCTTC.

This clonotype was detected only a few times. This chain joins TRBV19 and TRBJ2-1, with TRBD2 as a possible D gene (6 bases). V was clipped by 9 bases and J by 0 bases, with 12 bases between them. The V gene's germline CDR1 is LNHDA and CDR2 SQIVND (reference sequence). There are 14 residues in the CDR3. The chain's CDR3 is CASRPGSSYNEQFF. The CDR3 region has the DNA TGTGCCAGCCGTCCCGGGAGCTCCTACAATGAGCAGTTCTTC. Filled out from reference TRBV19 and TRBJ2-1, the complete variable domain reads DGGITQSPKYLFRKEGQNVTLSCEQNLNHDAMYWYRQDPGQGLRLIYYSQIVNDFQKGDIAEGYSVSREKKESFPLTVTSAQKNPTAFYLCASRPGSSYNEQFFGPGTRLTVL.

Of note for this clonotype: A much larger clone sits a single nucleotide away, making a read error possible. The rearrangement uses TRBV6-2 or TRBV6-3 and TRBJ2-5; 7 bases match TRBD2. The CDR3 covers 17 residues. Germline trimming cut 0 bases from V and 9 bases from J; bases unmatched to any gene: 16. Germline lookup yields CDR1 MNHEY and CDR2 SVGEGT. This chain's CDR3 is CASSYSIESYRGEAQYF. Here the CDR3 DNA reads TGTGCCAGCAGTTACTCGATCGAGTCATACCGGGGGGAGGCCCAGTACTTC.

Comments on this clonotype: This sequence may be a read error, since a much larger clone differs from it by one base. V usage is TRBV15 and J usage is TRBJ2-1; 7 positions match TRBD1. This CDR3 has 15 residues. Per germline, CDR1 LNHNV and CDR2 YYDKDF (reference sequence). DNA of the CDR3: TGTGCCGCCAGCAGTGACAGGGCAATACACAATGAGCAGTTCTTC. Protein product: CAASSDRAIHNEQFF.

The chain links TRBV10-3 to TRBJ1-6, with a tentative D call TRBD1 (5 bases). In germline, CDR1 is ENHRY, CDR2 SYGVKD. This CDR3 region has 14 residues. V lost 0 bases, J lost 9 bases, and 9 bases lay in between. CDR3 nucleotide sequence: TGTGCCATCAGTGAGTCGAAAGGGGTTTCACCCCTCCACTTT. Translating it yields CAISESKGVSPLHF.

In this sample, this clonotype turned up many times. CDR3 nucleotide sequence: TGTGCCACTGCGGAGACTAGTTGGTCCGGGGAGCTGTTTTTT. Translation gives CATAETSWSGELFF. This chain connects TRBV6-5 to TRBJ2-2; perhaps TRBD2 as D (6 bases). CDR1 and CDR2 from the germline V gene are MNHEY and SVGAGI. The CDR3 sequence is 14 residues long. Deletions cut 10 bases from V and 6 bases from J, with 18 bases between.

This clonotype has only a few counts. This chain links TRBV27 with TRBJ2-1; 15 bases line up with TRBD2. Germline CDR1 MNHEY, CDR2 SMNVEV (reference sequence). This CDR3 has 18 residues. The V segment lost 2 bases and the J segment 3 bases; nucleotides outside the gene matches: 5. CDR3 loop: CASSLPGTSGGIYNEQFF. The CDR3 coding sequence is TGTGCCAGCAGTTTACCCGGGACTAGCGGGGGGATCTACAATGAGCAGTTCTTC.

The sample holds many counts of this clonotype. J is TRBJ1-1 and V is TRBV7-9; no definite D call. V dropped 7 bases and J dropped 0 bases, with 6 bases sitting between them. The CDR3 consists of 12 residues. CDR1 is SEHNR and CDR2 is FQNEAQ in the germline V gene (reference sequence). As DNA, the CDR3 is TGTGCCAGCACACAGATGAACACTGAAGCTTTCTTT. Encoded protein: CASTQMNTEAFF.

CDR3 bases: TGCAGTGCTAGAGACCCAACTAGCGGGAGTTCCTACAATGAGCAGTTCTTC. It codes for CSARDPTSGSSYNEQFF. The rearrangement uses TRBV20-1 and TRBJ2-1; 11 positions match TRBD2. This CDR3 spans 17 amino acids. V was clipped by 0 bases and J by 1 base; unmatched bases: 5. Germline V lookup: CDR1 DFQATT, CDR2 SNEGSKA (reference sequence).